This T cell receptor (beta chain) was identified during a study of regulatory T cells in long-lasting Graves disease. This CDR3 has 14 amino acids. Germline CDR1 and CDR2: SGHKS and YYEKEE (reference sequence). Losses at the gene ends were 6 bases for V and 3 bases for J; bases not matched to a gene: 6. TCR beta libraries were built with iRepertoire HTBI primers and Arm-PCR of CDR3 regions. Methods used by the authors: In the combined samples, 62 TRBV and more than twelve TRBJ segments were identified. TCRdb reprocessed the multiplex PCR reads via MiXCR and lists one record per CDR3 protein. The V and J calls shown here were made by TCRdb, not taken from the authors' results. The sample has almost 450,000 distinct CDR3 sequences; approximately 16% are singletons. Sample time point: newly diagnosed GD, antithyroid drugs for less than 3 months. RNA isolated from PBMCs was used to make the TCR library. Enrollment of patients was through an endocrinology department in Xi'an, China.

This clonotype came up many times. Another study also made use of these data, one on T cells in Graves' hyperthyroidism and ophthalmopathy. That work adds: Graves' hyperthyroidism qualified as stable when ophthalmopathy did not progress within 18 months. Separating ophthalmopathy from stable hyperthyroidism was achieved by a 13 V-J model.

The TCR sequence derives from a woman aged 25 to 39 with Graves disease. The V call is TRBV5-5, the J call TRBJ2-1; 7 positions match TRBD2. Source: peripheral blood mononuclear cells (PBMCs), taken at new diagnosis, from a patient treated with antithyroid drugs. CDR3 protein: CASIGGSFYNEQFF. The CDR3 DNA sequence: TGTGCCAGCATCGGCGGGAGCTTCTACAATGAGCAGTTCTTC.